This TCR beta chain was recorded in a study of CD8+CD57+ T cells in acquired aplastic anemia. V was clipped by 1 base and J by 2 bases, with 11 bases between them. Germline CDR1 reads SQVTM; CDR2 reads ANQGSEA. The CDR3 length is 14 residues. TCR beta VDJ and CDR3 were profiled, and genomic DNA was the template. TCRdb reprocessed the reads with MiXCR, giving one entry per CDR3 protein. The sample lists approximately 45,000 distinct CDR3 sequences; around two thirds were seen once. Source material: sorted CD4+, CD8+, or CD8+CD57+ T cells (not recorded which) from PBMCs. The V gene is TRBV29-1, the J gene TRBJ2-5; D is ambiguous. The sequence derives from a human donor in good health, serving as a control. The CDR3: CSVEVVRPQETQYF. CDR3 DNA sequence: TGCAGCGTTGAAGTTGTCAGGCCACAAGAGACCCAGTACTTC.